This T cell receptor beta chain was captured by sequencing in a study of T cells after somatic rescue of genetic block. The germline CDR1 and CDR2 sequences are SGHVS and FNYEAQ. The junction had 12 bases not matched to a gene; V was cut back by 6 bases and J by 0 bases. The CDR3 extends over 17 amino acids. Profiling relied on immunoSEQ multiplex PCR, and the TCRdb table lists in-frame clones only, not all of them. Seen here are 88,000 or so clones, 80% to 90% observed once, and the top ten hold 1.5% to 2%. The chain carries TRBV7-6 and TRBJ1-2; 8 positions match TRBD1. The sequenced sample consisted of peripheral blood mononuclear cells (PBMCs). The sequence was obtained from a woman under 30. The CDR3 DNA sequence: TGTGCCAGCAGTCAGACCCGAATGACAGGGGCTAACTATGGCTACACCTTC. Encoded protein: CASSQTRMTGANYGYTF. Drawing the rest from reference TRBV7-6 and TRBJ1-2, the complete variable domain is GAGVSQSPRYKVTKRGQDVALRCDPISGHVSLYWYRQALGQGPEFLTYFNYEAQQDKSGLPNDRFSAERPEGSISTLTIQRTEQRDSAMYRCASSQTRMTGANYGYTFGSGTRLTVV.